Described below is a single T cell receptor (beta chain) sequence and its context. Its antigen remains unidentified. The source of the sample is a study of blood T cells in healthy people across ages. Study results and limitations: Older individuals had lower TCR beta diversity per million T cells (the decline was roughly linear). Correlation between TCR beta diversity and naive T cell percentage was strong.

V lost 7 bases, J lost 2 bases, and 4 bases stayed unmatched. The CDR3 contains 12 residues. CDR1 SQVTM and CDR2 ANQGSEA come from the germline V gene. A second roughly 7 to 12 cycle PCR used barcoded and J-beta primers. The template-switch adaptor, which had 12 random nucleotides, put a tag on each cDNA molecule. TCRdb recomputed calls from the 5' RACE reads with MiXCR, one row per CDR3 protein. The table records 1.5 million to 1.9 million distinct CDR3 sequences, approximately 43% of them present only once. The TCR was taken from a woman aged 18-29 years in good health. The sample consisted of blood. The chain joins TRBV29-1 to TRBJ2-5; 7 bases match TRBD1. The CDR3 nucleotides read TGCAGCGCCGACAGGGTTCAAGAGACCCAGTACTTC. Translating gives CSADRVQETQYF.